These 23 T cell receptor beta chains share one sample of origin, sequenced in a study of regulatory T cells in long-lasting Graves disease. The time point was: newly diagnosed GD, antithyroid drugs for less than 3 months. Isolated PBMC RNA provided the starting material for the TCR library. Library construction for TCR beta used iRepertoire HTBI primers and Arm-PCR of CDR3 regions. MiXCR, run by TCRdb on the multiplex PCR reads, gives a single entry per CDR3 protein. The data contain hundreds of thousands of distinct CDR3 sequences, less than 20% of them singletons. Separately, the same data were catalogued under a study of T cells in Graves' hyperthyroidism and ophthalmopathy.

The specimen was peripheral blood mononuclear cells (PBMCs), collected at new diagnosis, from a patient treated with antithyroid drugs. The receptors originated from a woman younger than 45 with Graves disease.

In its sample, this clonotype was seen a few times. The V and J genes are TRBV6-9 and TRBJ2-1, with 8 nucleotides matching TRBD2. J was trimmed by 13 bases and V by 3 bases; bases with no gene match: 8. This CDR3 spans 13 amino acids. In germline, CDR1 is MNHGY, CDR2 SVAAGI. CDR3 sequence: CASSYPLAGGQFF. The DNA for the CDR3 is TGTGCCAGCAGTTACCCTCTAGCGGGCGGTCAGTTCTTC.

In its sample, this clonotype was seen a few times. CDR3 sequence (DNA): TGTGCCAGCGTATCTAGCGGCTACACCGGGGAGCTGTTTTTT. As protein: CASVSSGYTGELFF. The chain couples TRBV6-1 to TRBJ2-2; the match to TRBD2 covers 7 bases. Germline CDR1 and CDR2: MNHNS and SASEGT. The CDR3 spans 14 residues. V gave up 8 bases and J gave up 3 bases; unmatched junction bases: 6.

This clonotype was seen ten or more times. The chain combines TRBV11-2 with TRBJ2-2, with no clear D. The CDR3 has 14 amino acids. V gave up 1 base and J gave up 6 bases, with 9 bases separating them. Germline V gives CDR1 SGHAT, CDR2 FQNNGV. This CDR3 reads CASSLGLVPGELFF. The CDR3 DNA reads as TGTGCCAGCAGCTTAGGGCTAGTCCCCGGGGAGCTGTTTTTT.

This clonotype was counted ten times or more. J is TRBJ2-3 and V is TRBV5-1, with a tentative D call TRBD1 (8 bases). Trimming stripped 1 base from V and 5 bases from J, with 14 bases between. Germline V gives CDR1 SGHRS, CDR2 YFSETQ. The length of the CDR3 is 15 residues. CDR3 in amino acids: CASSLTTGGEDTQYF. Here the CDR3 DNA reads TGCGCCAGCAGCTTGACTACAGGGGGGGAAGATACGCAGTATTTT. The full variable domain, with the rest looked up from reference TRBV5-1 and TRBJ2-3, is KAGVTQTPRYLIKTRGQQVTLSCSPISGHRSVSWYQQTPGQGLQFLFEYFSETQRNKGNFPGRFSGRQFSNSRSEMNVSTLELGDSALYLCASSLTTGGEDTQYFGPGTRLTVL.

Many counts were recorded for this clonotype. V and J are TRBV2 and TRBJ2-2; a weak D match, TRBD2 (7 bases). The CDR3 sequence is 13 residues long. Trimming cost V 7 bases and J 5 bases, with 11 bases left between them. Germline V gene lookup returns CDR1 SNHLY and CDR2 FYNNEI. CDR3 amino acids: CASIEGGTGELFF. For the CDR3, the DNA is TGTGCCAGCATCGAGGGGGGGACCGGGGAGCTGTTTTTT.

This clonotype was observed at least ten times. The chain recombines TRBV12-5 with TRBJ2-2; no reliable D call. The germline V gene has CDR1 LGHNT and CDR2 FRNRAP. This CDR3 has 12 residues. Trimming left V 6 bases short and J 5 bases short, with 7 bases between. The CDR3 sequence is CASGRRTGELFF. CDR3 DNA: TGTGCTAGTGGGCGCCGGACCGGGGAGCTGTTTTTT.

In its sample, this clonotype was seen a few times. DNA for the CDR3: TGTGCCAGCAGCCAAGCCCAACTAGCGGGACGCACAGATACGCAGTATTTT. Protein product: CASSQAQLAGRTDTQYF. The genes are TRBV4-2 and TRBJ2-3, with 10 bases aligning to TRBD2. This CDR3 is 17 amino acids long. CDR1 and CDR2 from the germline V gene are LGHNA and YNFKEQ. With 1 base clipped from V and 1 base from J, the junction kept 5 bases outside the gene matches.

This clonotype was observed a few times. The chain is built from TRBV12-3 or TRBV12-4 and TRBJ2-1; the D is unclear. V lost 2 bases and J lost 8, with 10 bases in between. The CDR3 loop spans 13 amino acids. Written as DNA, the CDR3 is TGTGCCAGCAGTTTAATCCAAAGGGATGAGCAGTTCTTC. It specifies CASSLIQRDEQFF.

This sequence joins TRBV25-1 and TRBJ2-5; D is undetermined. CDR1 and CDR2 (germline): MGHDK, SYGVNS. V lost 1 base, J lost 3 bases, and 9 bases lay in between. This CDR3 spans 14 amino acids. CDR3 sequence: CASSELPPKETQYF. The CDR3 DNA reads as TGTGCCAGCAGTGAATTACCACCAAAAGAGACCCAGTACTTC.

This clonotype was seen repeatedly, ten times or more. The V gene is TRBV12-3 or TRBV12-4, the J gene TRBJ2-5; 7 bases fit TRBD1. This CDR3 region has 13 residues. The trim removed 7 bases at V and 5 bases at J, leaving 7 bases unmatched. The CDR3 sequence: CASKTGLSETQYF. DNA of the CDR3: TGTGCCAGCAAGACAGGGCTTTCGGAGACCCAGTACTTC.

Only a few counts were recorded for this clonotype. The gene calls are TRBV5-1 and TRBJ2-3, with 7 bases fitting TRBD1. V gave up 7 bases and J gave up 2 bases; unmatched junction bases: 10. From germline, CDR1 is SGHRS and CDR2 YFSETQ. This CDR3 region has 15 residues. CDR3 nucleotides: TGCGCCAGCCGGTCGGGACAGCCGTCCACAGATACGCAGTATTTT. Translated: CASRSGQPSTDTQYF. Filled out from reference TRBV5-1 and TRBJ2-3, the complete variable domain reads KAGVTQTPRYLIKTRGQQVTLSCSPISGHRSVSWYQQTPGQGLQFLFEYFSETQRNKGNFPGRFSGRQFSNSRSEMNVSTLELGDSALYLCASRSGQPSTDTQYFGPGTRLTVL.

This clonotype was detected many times. The V call is TRBV20-1, the J call TRBJ1-2, with TRBD1 identical over 7 bases. V dropped 3 bases and J dropped 8; count of bases not matched to a gene: 9. The CDR3 has 13 residues. CDR1 and CDR2 (germline): DFQATT, SNEGSKA (reference sequence). CDR3 region: CSASHDRVGGYTF. The DNA for the CDR3 is TGCAGTGCTAGCCACGACAGGGTCGGGGGCTACACCTTC.

With respect to this clonotype: Being one base from a much bigger clone, this may be a read error. The chain employs TRBV6-5 and TRBJ1-1, with TRBD1 identical over 10 bases. V lost 3 bases and J lost 10; bases outside the gene matches: 8. CDR3 length: 14 residues. In germline, CDR1 is MNHEY, CDR2 SVGAGI. The CDR3 bases are TGTGCCAGCAGTTATAAGACCCGACAGGGGGCAGCTTTCTTT. Translation gives CASSYKTRQGAAFF.

This clonotype came up many times. This rearrangement joins TRBV18 to TRBJ1-4, with D possibly matching TRBD1 (6 bases). CDR1 is KGHSH and CDR2 is LQKENI in the germline V gene. This CDR3 region has 14 residues. V dropped 6 bases and J dropped 5 bases, with 13 bases sitting between them. CDR3 in DNA: TGTGCCAGCTCCCGACAGGAAGTAAATGAAAAACTGTTTTTT. Encoded protein: CASSRQEVNEKLFF.

This clonotype was recorded at least ten times. J is TRBJ2-5 and V is TRBV28, with TRBD1 matching 7 bases. The CDR3 covers 13 residues. Germline V gene sequence: CDR1 MDHEN, CDR2 SYDVKM. V dropped 6 bases and J dropped 5; count of bases not matched to a gene: 6. CDR3 coding DNA: TGTGCCAGCAGACACCGACAGGGTGAGACCCAGTACTTC. This gives the protein CASRHRQGETQYF.

V gene TRBV12-3 or TRBV12-4 combines with J gene TRBJ2-2, with 10 nucleotides matching TRBD2. V trimming: 3 bases; J trimming: 4 bases; junction bases outside the gene matches: 5. This CDR3 contains 16 residues. This CDR3 reads CASSFSLAGSTGELFF. CDR3 sequence (DNA): TGTGCCAGCAGTTTCTCACTAGCGGGGAGCACCGGGGAGCTGTTTTTT.

The V call is TRBV20-1, the J call TRBJ2-1; no clear D. The J call is uncertain, as TRBJ2-5 better fits the DNA end. The CDR3 runs to 14 residues. Germline values: CDR1 DFQATT, CDR2 SNEGSKA (reference sequence). This chain's CDR3 is CSASREDEMGTQYF. Written as DNA, the CDR3 is TGCAGTGCTAGCCGAGAAGACGAAATGGGGACCCAGTACTTC.

This clonotype was picked up many times. V is TRBV5-5 and J is TRBJ2-3, with 7 bases aligning to TRBD1. The junction had 5 bases not matched to a gene; V was cut back by 3 bases and J by 4 bases. The germline gives CDR1 SGHKS, CDR2 YYEKEE (reference sequence). The CDR3 has 14 residues. This CDR3 is CASSSQQGPDTQYF. Written as DNA, the CDR3 is TGTGCCAGCAGCTCCCAACAGGGGCCAGATACGCAGTATTTT.

The table lists this clonotype with a few counts. This sequence may be a read error, since a much larger clone differs from it by one base. V is TRBV2 and J is TRBJ1-2, with 9 bases identical to TRBD1. This CDR3 has 13 amino acids. CDR1 and CDR2 (germline): SNHLY, FYNNEI. CDR3 protein: CASVPGQGYGHTF. DNA of the CDR3: TGTGCCAGCGTACCGGGACAGGGCTATGGCCACACCTTC.

A few counts support this clonotype. The chain couples TRBV5-1 to TRBJ2-3; D gene uncertain. V gave up 6 bases and J gave up 4 bases, with 21 bases separating them. The CDR3 has 16 residues. From germline, CDR1 is SGHRS and CDR2 YFSETQ. CDR3 amino acids: CASNALGAYPPDTQYF. The CDR3 nucleotides are TGCGCCAGCAACGCTCTTGGTGCTTACCCCCCAGATACGCAGTATTTT.

The rearrangement joins TRBV18 to TRBJ1-4; the D is unclear. The CDR3 covers 14 residues. V was pared by 6 bases and J by 3 bases, with 11 bases between. Germline V gives CDR1 KGHSH, CDR2 LQKENI. The CDR3 here is CASSPGSANEKLFF. As DNA, the CDR3 is TGTGCCAGCTCCCCGGGATCAGCTAATGAAAAACTGTTTTTT.

This clonotype was seen more than once but under ten times. This rearrangement joins TRBV30 to TRBJ1-1, with D unclear. The CDR3 is 13 amino acids. Trimming took off 4 bases at V and 0 bases at J, with 9 bases between the two ends. CDR1 GTSNPN and CDR2 SVGIG come from the germline V gene (reference sequence). The CDR3 coding sequence is TGTGCCTGGAACAAGGCGTTGAACACTGAAGCTTTCTTT. It yields the protein CAWNKALNTEAFF.

This clonotype was detected only a few times. The chain joins TRBV11-3 to TRBJ2-2; D unresolved. The germline V gene encodes CDR1 SGHNT and CDR2 YENEEA. The CDR3 covers 16 residues. Deletions cut 1 base from V and 0 bases from J, with 9 bases between. The CDR3 DNA follows: TGTGCCAGCAGCTTAGTATTCGGAGCGAACACCGGGGAGCTGTTTTTT. Encoded protein: CASSLVFGANTGELFF.